Below, 20 T cell receptor beta chains from the same sample are listed, as sequenced in a study of blood T cell repertoires in COVID-19. Sequenced by immunoSEQ multiplex PCR; TCRdb stores in-frame clones only, minus some. The repertoire holds 250,000 or so clones, with roughly 89% as singletons. Sequenced: peripheral blood. These receptors were taken from a woman aged 40 to 50 who had recovered from COVID-19.

The chain combines TRBV7-9 with TRBJ2-1, with D perhaps TRBD1 (6 bases). V lost 5 bases, J lost 2 bases, and 13 bases lay in between. CDR3 length: 15 residues. The germline gives CDR1 SEHNR, CDR2 FQNEAQ (reference sequence). The CDR3 DNA follows: TGTGCCAGCAGCCCCGCCGGACAGACCTACAATGAGCAGTTCTTC. Translating it yields CASSPAGQTYNEQFF.

J is TRBJ2-3 and V is TRBV11-3; D not certain. Trimming shortened V by 5 bases and J by 3 bases, and 12 bases separated the two germline ends. Germline values: CDR1 SGHNT, CDR2 YENEEA. This CDR3 has 14 amino acids. The CDR3 here is CASSPRLLTDTQYF. CDR3 DNA sequence: TGTGCCAGCAGCCCCCGGTTGTTGACAGATACGCAGTATTTT.

The chain couples TRBV19 to TRBJ1-5, with TRBD1 matching 8 bases. Germline CDR1 and CDR2: LNHDA and SQIVND (reference sequence). V lost 5 bases and J lost 4; bases outside the gene matches: 4. This CDR3 has 14 residues. The CDR3 protein is CASSSGTGNQPQHF. Here the CDR3 DNA reads TGTGCCAGTAGTTCCGGGACAGGTAATCAGCCCCAGCATTTT.

V gene TRBV30 combines with J gene TRBJ1-1, with D possibly TRBD1 on 5 matching bases. Per the germline V gene, CDR1 is GTSNPN and CDR2 is SVGIG (reference sequence). The length of the CDR3 is 11 residues. V lost 4 bases, J lost 7 bases, and 10 bases lay in between. Here the CDR3 reads CAWTDSYEAFF. CDR3 bases: TGTGCCTGGACCGACAGTTATGAAGCTTTCTTT.

This chain connects TRBV6-5 to TRBJ2-2, with TRBD2 matching over 8 bases. CDR3 size: 15 residues. J lost 4 bases, V lost 10 bases, and 11 bases had no gene match. Germline-derived CDR1 and CDR2 are MNHEY and SVGAGI. The CDR3 region is CATGGGGGFTGELFF. CDR3 DNA sequence: TGTGCCACCGGAGGTGGCGGGGGGTTCACCGGGGAGCTGTTTTTT.

A single count supports this clone. The chain uses TRBV4-2 and TRBJ2-1; 11 bases agree with TRBD2. The CDR3 has 14 residues. V shed 4 bases, J shed 7 bases, and the junction held 3 bases outside the gene matches. Germline values: CDR1 LGHNA, CDR2 YNFKEQ. This CDR3 is CASSPPSGGNEQFF. CDR3 DNA sequence: TGTGCCAGCAGCCCCCCTAGCGGGGGGAATGAGCAGTTCTTC.

The rearrangement joins TRBV6-5 to TRBJ1-1; D might be TRBD1 (5 bases). Germline CDR1 and CDR2: MNHEY and SVGAGI. The V and J ends lost 8 bases and 3 bases respectively, with 13 bases between them. This CDR3 spans 13 amino acids. DNA for the CDR3: TGTGCCAGCCTGGGGCAGGGTGACACTGAAGCTTTCTTT. Translating gives CASLGQGDTEAFF.

CDR3 sequence: CASSRQNTEAFF. CDR3 sequence (DNA): TGTGCCAGCAGCCGACAGAACACTGAAGCTTTCTTT. The V call is TRBV3-1 (or the pseudogene TRBV3-2), the J call TRBJ1-1; D call uncertain. The V gene lost 4 bases and the J gene lost 1 base, with 4 bases spanning the gap. The CDR3 runs 12 residues. Germline assignment: CDR1 LGHDT and CDR2 YNNKEL (reference sequence).

This clone was counted a few times. The chain has TRBV20-1 and TRBJ1-5; D is uncertain. Trimming took off 3 bases at V and 6 bases at J, with 12 bases between the two ends. CDR3 length: 13 residues. The germline V gene encodes CDR1 DFQATT and CDR2 SNEGSKA (reference sequence). In nucleotides, the CDR3 is TGCAGTGCTAGTCCGGGTCTGTCTCAGCCCCAGCATTTT. It codes for CSASPGLSQPQHF.

V usage is TRBV11-1 and J usage is TRBJ1-2, with a tentative D call TRBD1 (5 bases). Germline V CDR1 and CDR2: SGHAT, FQDESV (reference sequence). V was pared by 3 bases and J by 2 bases, with 10 bases between. This CDR3 is 14 amino acids long. CDR3 amino acids: CASSFGGGNYGYTF. CDR3 DNA sequence: TGTGCCAGCAGCTTCGGGGGGGGAAACTATGGCTACACCTTC.

The chain joins TRBV19 to TRBJ2-5; TRBD2 matches 10 bases. Germline CDR1 reads LNHDA; CDR2 reads SQIVND (reference sequence). The ends lost 3 bases at V and 4 bases at J; junction bases unmatched: 11. This CDR3 has 17 residues. As DNA, the CDR3 is TGTGCCAGTAGTATTTCAGCGGGGGGGACTTTGGGAGAGACCCAGTACTTC. The encoded protein is CASSISAGGTLGETQYF.

The rearrangement joins TRBV3-1 (or the pseudogene TRBV3-2) to TRBJ1-4, with D unclear. The CDR3 loop spans 15 amino acids. Germline V gene lookup returns CDR1 LGHDT and CDR2 YNNKEL (reference sequence). V lost 5 bases to trimming and J lost 7 bases, with 17 bases between them. The CDR3, as DNA: TGTGCCAGCAGCGGCCGAACCTTCAGCGTTGAAAAACTGTTTTTT. This translates into CASSGRTFSVEKLFF.

The chain couples TRBV10-3 to TRBJ1-5; 8 bases fit TRBD1. This CDR3 region has 16 residues. Germline V CDR1 and CDR2: ENHRY, SYGVKD. V was pared by 4 bases and J by 0 bases, with 5 bases of the junction left unmatched. This CDR3 reads CAISAQGGNSNQPQHF. The CDR3 coding sequence is TGTGCCATCAGTGCACAGGGGGGCAATAGCAATCAGCCCCAGCATTTT.

The chain uses TRBV24-1 and TRBJ2-2; no clear D. The germline V and J ends were trimmed by 1 base and 2 bases, with 19 bases remaining between them. Germline V gene lookup returns CDR1 KGHDR and CDR2 SFDVKD. The CDR3 sequence is 19 residues long. CDR3 DNA sequence: TGTGCCACCAGTGATTTAACCAGGTGGTCAGGTCACAACACCGGGGAGCTGTTTTTT. This encodes CATSDLTRWSGHNTGELFF.

This chain links TRBV6-5 with TRBJ1-1; 8 bases fit TRBD1. The junction had 6 bases not matched to a gene; V was cut back by 4 bases and J by 5 bases. Germline values: CDR1 MNHEY, CDR2 SVGAGI. This CDR3 region has 14 residues. The CDR3 sequence: CASSWTGSRTEAFF. CDR3 DNA sequence: TGTGCCAGCAGTTGGACAGGGTCACGGACTGAAGCTTTCTTT.

The CDR3 sequence is CASSRTGSGYGYTF. In DNA form, the CDR3 reads TGTGCCAGCAGCCGGACAGGGTCGGGCTATGGCTACACCTTC. V gene TRBV5-4 combines with J gene TRBJ1-2, with 8 bases aligning to TRBD1. CDR1 and CDR2 from the germline V gene are SGHNT and YYREEE (reference sequence). The trim removed 4 bases at V and 4 bases at J, leaving 6 bases unmatched. This CDR3 is built from 14 residues.

The chain uses TRBV3-1 (or the pseudogene TRBV3-2) and TRBJ2-3, with TRBD2 identical over 13 bases. From germline, CDR1 is LGHDT and CDR2 YNNKEL (reference sequence). This CDR3 contains 16 residues. V lost 4 bases and J lost 2; bases outside the gene matches: 3. Here the CDR3 DNA reads TGTGCCAGCAGCCCGACTAGCGGGAGGCCCACAGATACGCAGTATTTT. Its protein is CASSPTSGRPTDTQYF.

This chain joins TRBV28 and TRBJ2-5, with D maybe TRBD2 (6 bases). CDR3 size: 15 residues. Germline V gives CDR1 MDHEN, CDR2 SYDVKM. Trimming took 3 bases from V and 4 from J, leaving 15 bases between them. CDR3 protein: CASSFLGGVAETQYF. The CDR3 DNA is TGTGCCAGCAGTTTTTTAGGCGGGGTCGCAGAGACCCAGTACTTC.

This chain joins TRBV6-5 and TRBJ1-1; no clear D. V was pared by 0 bases and J by 2 bases, with 7 bases between. The CDR3 loop spans 14 amino acids. Germline assignment: CDR1 MNHEY and CDR2 SVGAGI. The chain's CDR3 is CASSYSYSNTEAFF. The DNA for the CDR3 is TGTGCCAGCAGTTACTCCTACAGCAACACTGAAGCTTTCTTT.

The chain combines TRBV28 with TRBJ1-1; 9 bases are a match to TRBD1. Trimming cost V 1 base and J 0 bases; bases outside gene matches: 6. This CDR3 comprises 17 residues. CDR1 is MDHEN and CDR2 is SYDVKM in the germline V gene. The CDR3 reads CASSLLDRGNMNTEAFF. CDR3 coding DNA: TGTGCCAGCAGTTTATTGGACAGGGGCAACATGAACACTGAAGCTTTCTTT.